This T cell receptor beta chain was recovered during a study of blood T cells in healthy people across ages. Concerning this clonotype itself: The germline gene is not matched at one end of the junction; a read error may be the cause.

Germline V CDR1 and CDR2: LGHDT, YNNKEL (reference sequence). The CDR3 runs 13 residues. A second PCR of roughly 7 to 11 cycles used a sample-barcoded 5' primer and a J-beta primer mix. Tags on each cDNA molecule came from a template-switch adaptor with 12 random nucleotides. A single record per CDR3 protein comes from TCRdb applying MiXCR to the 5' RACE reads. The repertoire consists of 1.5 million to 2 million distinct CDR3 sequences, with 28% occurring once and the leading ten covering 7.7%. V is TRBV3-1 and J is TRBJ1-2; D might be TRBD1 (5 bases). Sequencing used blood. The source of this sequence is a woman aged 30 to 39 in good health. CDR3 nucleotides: TGTGCCAGCAGCCCCGGGACGGACTATGGCTGCACCTTC. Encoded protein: CASSPGTDYGCTF. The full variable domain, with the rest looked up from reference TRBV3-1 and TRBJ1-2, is DTAVSQTPKYLVTQMGNDKSIKCEQNLGHDTMYWYKQDSKKFLKIMFSYNNKELIINETVPNRFSPKSPDKAHLNLHINSLELGDSAVYFCASSPGTDYGCTFGSGTRLTVV.